This T cell receptor beta chain was retrieved from a study of shared clonotypes between healthy human individuals. In its sample, this clone was seen once. Libraries were prepared by immunoSEQ multiplex PCR; TCRdb keeps only in-frame clonotypes and omits some of them. The repertoire holds about 2,500,000 clones, with 90% to 95% as singletons. This CDR3 is 16 amino acids long. The junction had 13 bases not matched to a gene; V was cut back by 2 bases and J by 9 bases. Germline V CDR1 and CDR2: LNHDA, SQIVND (reference sequence). The J gene is TRBJ2-5, the V gene TRBV19; 9 positions match TRBD2. The TCR originated in a man aged 18 to 35 in good health. The sample was naive CD4+ T cells sorted from blood. As to subset: CD45RA+ positively selected. This CDR3 reads CASSIRASGIVVPQYF. The CDR3 coding sequence is TGTGCCAGTAGTATAAGGGCTAGCGGGATTGTAGTTCCCCAGTACTTC.